The source of this TCR beta chain is a study of early T cells in non-severe SARS-CoV-2 infection. There are many counts of this clonotype. As yet, its antigen is unknown. Molecules of cDNA were individually given unique molecular identifiers that were attached to them. TCRdb recomputed calls from the 5' RACE reads with MiXCR, one row per CDR3 protein. The sample lists under 85,000 distinct CDR3 sequences, about 13% occurring once. Points from the study as a whole: Using VDJdb, the matching emphasized anti-spike CD8 responses while missing private and CD4 specificities.

The CDR3 is made up of 13 amino acids. The germline gives CDR1 SGHDN, CDR2 FVKESK. The ends were cut back, 4 bases at V and 7 bases at J, with 10 bases in the middle. This chain uses TRBV14 with TRBJ2-2; D gene unclear. The receptor was derived from an adult who was a healthcare worker with PCR-confirmed SARS-CoV-2 infection or an uninfected control (not recorded which). Sequenced input: whole blood. The CDR3 bases are TGTGCCAGCAGCCCCGGACGGAGCGGGGAGCTGTTTTTT. It encodes CASSPGRSGELFF.